Below, 8 T cell receptor beta chains from the same sample are listed, as sequenced in a study of blood T cell repertoires in COVID-19. The protocol was immunoSEQ multiplex PCR, while the TCRdb copy is restricted to in-frame clones and leaves out a portion. The sample lists about 220,000 clones, over 75% seen once, with roughly 13% in the top ten. The sample taken for sequencing was peripheral blood. The receptors were sampled from a human donor in a cohort sampled during active COVID-19.

The V gene is TRBV5-1, the J gene TRBJ2-1; a possible D gene is TRBD1 (6 bases). The length of the CDR3 is 13 residues. Germline lookup yields CDR1 SGHRS and CDR2 YFSETQ. Trimming removed 5 bases at V and 4 bases at J, with 10 bases between. The CDR3 loop reads CASRDRRYNEQFF. The DNA of the CDR3 is TGCGCCAGCAGGGACAGACGATACAATGAGCAGTTCTTC. Looking up the rest from reference TRBV5-1 and TRBJ2-1 gives the full variable domain: KAGVTQTPRYLIKTRGQQVTLSCSPISGHRSVSWYQQTPGQGLQFLFEYFSETQRNKGNFPGRFSGRQFSNSRSEMNVSTLELGDSALYLCASRDRRYNEQFFGPGTRLTVL.

V is TRBV5-8 and J is TRBJ1-2; D perhaps matches TRBD1 (6 bases). The V end was cut by 4 bases, the J end by 8 bases, with 15 bases between. Germline-derived CDR1 and CDR2 are SGHTS and YDEGEE. The CDR3 consists of 13 residues. The DNA of the CDR3 is TGTGCCAGCAGCCGTGACAGGTCCACGGGCTACACCTTC. Its translation: CASSRDRSTGYTF.

The chain recombines TRBV7-8 with TRBJ2-6; D not resolved. The length of the CDR3 is 14 residues. V gave up 5 bases and J gave up 2 bases, with 7 bases separating them. Germline V gene lookup returns CDR1 SGHVS and CDR2 FQNEAQ. The CDR3 coding sequence is TGTGCCAGCAGCCCAGTACCTGGGGCCAACGTCCTGACTTTC. Protein sequence: CASSPVPGANVLTF. Complete variable domain (other parts from reference TRBV7-8 and TRBJ2-6): GAGVSQSPRYKVAKRGQDVALRCDPISGHVSLFWYQQALGQGPEFLTYFQNEAQLDKSGLPSDRFFAERPEGSVSTLKIQRTQQEDSAVYLCASSPVPGANVLTFGAGSRLTVL.

The chain employs TRBV24-1 and TRBJ1-5; 7 nucleotides align to TRBD1. This CDR3 is 14 amino acids long. The junction had 11 bases not matched to a gene; V was cut back by 9 bases and J by 7 bases. The germline CDR1 and CDR2 sequences are KGHDR and SFDVKD. CDR3 in amino acids: CATFPGQERQPQHF. CDR3 sequence (DNA): TGTGCCACCTTCCCAGGACAGGAACGGCAGCCCCAGCATTTT.

This clone was seen at least ten times. This chain connects TRBV5-1 to TRBJ2-7; D perhaps matches TRBD1 (6 bases). V gave up 3 bases and J gave up 1 base, with 8 bases separating them. The CDR3 consists of 13 residues. Germline CDR1 is SGHRS and CDR2 is YFSETQ. This chain's CDR3 is CASSWGTSYEQYF. The CDR3 DNA reads TGCGCCAGCAGCTGGGGGACATCCTACGAGCAGTACTTC.

The V and J genes are TRBV5-8 and TRBJ1-2; D is perhaps TRBD1 (5 bases). V was pared by 1 base and J by 7 bases, with 11 bases between. Germline V gene sequence: CDR1 SGHTS, CDR2 YDEGEE. This CDR3 is 13 amino acids long. DNA of the CDR3: TGTGCCAGCAGCTTGAACAGGAATAGTGGCTACACCTTC. As protein: CASSLNRNSGYTF.

This clone has only a few counts. The CDR3 bases are TGTGCCAGCAGCTTAGACGGTAATTCACCCCTCCACTTT. This encodes CASSLDGNSPLHF. The V call is TRBV7-2, the J call TRBJ1-6, with D uncertain. The CDR3 is made up of 13 amino acids. The germline V and J ends were trimmed by 1 base and 6 bases, with 4 bases remaining between them. CDR1 SGHTA and CDR2 FQGNSA come from the germline V gene.

This chain links TRBV5-4 with TRBJ2-3; weak D call: TRBD2 (5 bases). Germline CDR1 SGHNT, CDR2 YYREEE (reference sequence). The V gene lost 1 base and the J gene lost 6 bases, with 12 bases spanning the gap. The CDR3 runs 14 residues. The chain's CDR3 is CASSLTGVRDTQYF. The CDR3 DNA reads TGTGCCAGCAGCTTGACCGGGGTTCGGGATACGCAGTATTTT.